This TCR beta chain appears in the sequencing data of a study of blood T cell repertoires in COVID-19. About the research overall: The United States, Italy and Spain provided the acute and convalescent COVID-19 samples. In each case, the material was cDNA or gDNA derived from T cells, B-cell-depleted T cells, or PBMCs.

Germline V CDR1 and CDR2: SQVTM, ANQGSEA. V lost 0 bases and J lost 3; bases outside the gene matches: 6. The CDR3 length is 15 residues. In the original analysis: For nucleated cells, counts were estimated from reference gene primer amplification. TCRdb keeps only in-frame clones here, not all; method: immunoSEQ multiplex PCR. That table is the source of V, J and clone size, and D and trimming were worked out from the DNA. In the table there are around 74,000 clones, more than 75% of which are singletons. The gene calls are TRBV29-1 and TRBJ2-7; 9 bases map to TRBD2. This receptor was identified in a woman aged 80 or over with active or convalescent COVID-19. The sequencing input was peripheral blood. The CDR3 is CSVEDLSGGYYEQYF. The CDR3 DNA follows: TGCAGCGTTGAAGATCTGAGCGGGGGGTACTACGAGCAGTACTTC.